This T cell receptor (beta chain) is from a study of cytomegalovirus exposure and HLA in healthy donors. Notes on the study in general: It is likely that the observed cluster of highly shared sequence variants was a sequencing artifact. With later analysis, a missense DCLRE1C variant became linked to TCR beta V- and J-gene trimming. Presence/absence analyses assumed roughly uniform sequencing depth across donors.

V shed 3 bases and J shed 6 bases, with 6 bases lying between them. The length of the CDR3 is 11 residues. The germline V gene encodes CDR1 SGHTA and CDR2 FQGNSA. PCR used 60 Vbeta primers and 13 Jbeta primers. Sequenced by immunoSEQ multiplex PCR; TCRdb stores in-frame clones only, minus some. The table shows some 180,000 clones, with 65% to 80% occurring only once. With regard to this clone: Antigen: not known.

The TCR originated in a woman aged 25 to 39 in good health and CMV-seropositive. Material: PBMCs. This sequence joins TRBV7-2 and TRBJ2-7; no reliable D call. CDR3: CASSLLSEQYF. In nucleotides, the CDR3 is TGTGCCAGCAGCTTGCTTAGCGAGCAGTACTTC.